This entry is about one T cell receptor (beta chain). From germline, CDR1 is SEHNR and CDR2 FQNEAQ (reference sequence). The CDR3 totals 13 residues. Trimming stripped 4 bases from V and 1 base from J, with 6 bases between. Only in-frame clones appear in the TCRdb table, and some are missing; sequencing was by immunoSEQ multiplex PCR. The sample yields about 300,000 clones, roughly 86% seen once. This record belongs to a study of blood T cell repertoires in COVID-19. The sequenced sample was peripheral blood. The clonotype comes from a woman in her twenties or thirties with COVID-19, enrolled during active disease. The chain has TRBV7-9 and TRBJ2-3; D gene unclear. CDR3 coding DNA: TGTGCCAGCAGCTCGCCAGGCACAGATACGCAGTATTTT. It yields the protein CASSSPGTDTQYF.